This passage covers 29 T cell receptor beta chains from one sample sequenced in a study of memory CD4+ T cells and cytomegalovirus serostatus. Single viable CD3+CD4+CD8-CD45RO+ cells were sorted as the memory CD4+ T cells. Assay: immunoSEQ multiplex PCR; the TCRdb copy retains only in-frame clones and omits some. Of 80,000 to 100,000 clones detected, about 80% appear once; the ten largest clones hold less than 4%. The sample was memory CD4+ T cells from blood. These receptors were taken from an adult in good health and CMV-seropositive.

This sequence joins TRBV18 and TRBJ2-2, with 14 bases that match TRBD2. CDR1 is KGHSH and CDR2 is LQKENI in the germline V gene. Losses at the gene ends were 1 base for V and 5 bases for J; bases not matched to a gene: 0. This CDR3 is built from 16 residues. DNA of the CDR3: TGTGCCAGCTCACCACGGACTAGCGGGAGGACCGGGGAGCTGTTTTTT. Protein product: CASSPRTSGRTGELFF. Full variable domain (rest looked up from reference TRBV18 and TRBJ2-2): NAGVMQNPRHLVRRRGQEARLRCSPMKGHSHVYWYRQLPEEGLKFMVYLQKENIIDESGMPKERFSAEFPKEGPSILRIQQVVRGDSAAYFCASSPRTSGRTGELFFGEGSRLTVL.

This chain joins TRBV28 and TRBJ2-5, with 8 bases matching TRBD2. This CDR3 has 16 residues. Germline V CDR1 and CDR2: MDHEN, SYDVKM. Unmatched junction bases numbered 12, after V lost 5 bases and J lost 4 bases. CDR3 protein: CASSPSGVRGGETQYF. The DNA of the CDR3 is TGTGCCAGCAGTCCTAGTGGCGTCCGGGGGGGAGAGACCCAGTACTTC.

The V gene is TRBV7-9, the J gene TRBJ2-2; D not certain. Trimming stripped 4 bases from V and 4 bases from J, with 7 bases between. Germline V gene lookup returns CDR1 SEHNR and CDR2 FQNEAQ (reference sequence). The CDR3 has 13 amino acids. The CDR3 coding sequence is TGTGCCAGCAGCTCCTACAGCACCGGGGAGCTGTTTTTT. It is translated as CASSSYSTGELFF.

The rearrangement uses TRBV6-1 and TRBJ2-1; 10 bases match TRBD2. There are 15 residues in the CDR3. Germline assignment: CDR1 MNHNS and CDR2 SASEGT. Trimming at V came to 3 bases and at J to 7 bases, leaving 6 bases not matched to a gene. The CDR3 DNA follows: TGTGCCAGCAGTGACACCGTAGCGGGAGGAAATGAGCAGTTCTTC. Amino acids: CASSDTVAGGNEQFF.

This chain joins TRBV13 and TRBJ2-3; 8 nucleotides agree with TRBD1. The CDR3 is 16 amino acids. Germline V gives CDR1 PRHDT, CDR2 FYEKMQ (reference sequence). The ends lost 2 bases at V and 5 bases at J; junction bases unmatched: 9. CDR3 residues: CASSLRGQGAVDTQYF. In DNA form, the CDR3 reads TGTGCCAGCAGCTTAAGAGGGCAGGGGGCGGTAGATACGCAGTATTTT.

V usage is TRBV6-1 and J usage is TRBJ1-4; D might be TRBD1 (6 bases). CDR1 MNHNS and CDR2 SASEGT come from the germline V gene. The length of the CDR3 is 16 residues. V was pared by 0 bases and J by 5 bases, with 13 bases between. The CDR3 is CASSEARGQLNEKLFF. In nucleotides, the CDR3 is TGTGCCAGCAGTGAAGCGCGGGGGCAGTTAAATGAAAAACTGTTTTTT.

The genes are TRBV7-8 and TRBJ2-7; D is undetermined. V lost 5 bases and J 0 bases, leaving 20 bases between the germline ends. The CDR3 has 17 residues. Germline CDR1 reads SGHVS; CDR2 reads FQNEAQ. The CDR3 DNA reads TGTGCCAGCAGCCCGTATTTTTTCGGGCGCCTCTCCTACGAGCAGTACTTC. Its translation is CASSPYFFGRLSYEQYF.

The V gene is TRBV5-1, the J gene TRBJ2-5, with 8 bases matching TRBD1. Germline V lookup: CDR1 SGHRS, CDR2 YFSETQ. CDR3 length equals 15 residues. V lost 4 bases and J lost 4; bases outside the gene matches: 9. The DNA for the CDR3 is TGCGCCAGCAGCCCGGGACAGGACATTTTAGAGACCCAGTACTTC. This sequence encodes CASSPGQDILETQYF.

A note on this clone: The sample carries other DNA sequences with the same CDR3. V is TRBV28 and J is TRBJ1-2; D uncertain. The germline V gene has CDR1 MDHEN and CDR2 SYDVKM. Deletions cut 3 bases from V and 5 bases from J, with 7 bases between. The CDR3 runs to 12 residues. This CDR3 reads CASSFQSYGYTF. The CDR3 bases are TGTGCCAGCAGTTTCCAGTCGTATGGCTACACCTTC.

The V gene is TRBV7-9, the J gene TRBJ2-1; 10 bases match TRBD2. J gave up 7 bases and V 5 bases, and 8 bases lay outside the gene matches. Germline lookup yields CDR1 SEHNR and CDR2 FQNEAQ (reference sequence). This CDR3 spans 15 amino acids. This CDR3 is CASSLIAGGLNEQFF. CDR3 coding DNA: TGTGCCAGCAGCCTTATAGCGGGAGGCCTTAATGAGCAGTTCTTC.

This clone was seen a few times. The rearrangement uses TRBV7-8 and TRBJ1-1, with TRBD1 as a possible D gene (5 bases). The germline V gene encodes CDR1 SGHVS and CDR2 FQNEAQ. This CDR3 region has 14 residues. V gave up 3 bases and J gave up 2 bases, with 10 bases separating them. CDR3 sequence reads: CASSLGRSNTEAFF. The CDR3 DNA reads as TGTGCCAGCAGCTTGGGACGGAGTAACACTGAAGCTTTCTTT.

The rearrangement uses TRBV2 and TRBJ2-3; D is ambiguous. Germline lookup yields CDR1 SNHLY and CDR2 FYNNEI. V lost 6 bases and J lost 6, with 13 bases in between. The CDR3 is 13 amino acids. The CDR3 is CASSRVPPDTQYF. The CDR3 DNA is TGTGCCAGCAGCCGAGTTCCGCCCGATACGCAGTATTTT.

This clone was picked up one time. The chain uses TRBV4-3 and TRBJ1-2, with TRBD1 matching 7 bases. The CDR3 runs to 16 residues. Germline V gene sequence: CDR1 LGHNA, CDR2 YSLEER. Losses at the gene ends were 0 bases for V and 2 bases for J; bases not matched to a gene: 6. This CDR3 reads CASSQDRTGPNYGYTF. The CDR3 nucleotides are TGCGCCAGCAGCCAAGATCGGACAGGTCCCAACTATGGCTACACCTTC.

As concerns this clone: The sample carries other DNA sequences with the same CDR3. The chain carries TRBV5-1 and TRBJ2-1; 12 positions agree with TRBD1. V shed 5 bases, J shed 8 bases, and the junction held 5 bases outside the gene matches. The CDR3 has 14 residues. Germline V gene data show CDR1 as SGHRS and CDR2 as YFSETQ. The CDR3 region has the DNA TGCGCCAGCAGAACCGGGACAGGGGGCCATGAGCAGTTCTTC. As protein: CASRTGTGGHEQFF.

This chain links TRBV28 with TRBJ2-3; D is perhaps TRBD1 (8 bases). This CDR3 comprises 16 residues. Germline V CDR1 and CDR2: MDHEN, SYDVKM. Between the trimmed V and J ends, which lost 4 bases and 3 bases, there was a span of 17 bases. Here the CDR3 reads CASSSPGQGGTDTQYF. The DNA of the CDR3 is TGTGCCAGCAGTTCCCCCGGACAGGGAGGGACAGATACGCAGTATTTT.

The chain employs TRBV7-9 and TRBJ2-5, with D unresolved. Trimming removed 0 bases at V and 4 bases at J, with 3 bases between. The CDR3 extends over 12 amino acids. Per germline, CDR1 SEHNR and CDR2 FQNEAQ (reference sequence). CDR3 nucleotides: TGTGCCAGCAGCTTAGCGCGAGAGACCCAGTACTTC. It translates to CASSLARETQYF.

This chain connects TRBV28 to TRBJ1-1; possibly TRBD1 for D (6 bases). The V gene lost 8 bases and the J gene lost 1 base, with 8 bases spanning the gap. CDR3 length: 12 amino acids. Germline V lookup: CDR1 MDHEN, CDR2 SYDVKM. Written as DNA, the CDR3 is TGTGCCAGCGGGGGGCCGAACACTGAAGCTTTCTTT. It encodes CASGGPNTEAFF.

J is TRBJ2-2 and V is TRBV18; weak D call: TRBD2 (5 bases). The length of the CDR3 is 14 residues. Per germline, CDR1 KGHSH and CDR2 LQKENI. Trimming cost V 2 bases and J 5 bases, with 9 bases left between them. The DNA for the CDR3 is TGTGCCAGCTCACCAACTGGCGGGACCGGGGAGCTGTTTTTT. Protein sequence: CASSPTGGTGELFF. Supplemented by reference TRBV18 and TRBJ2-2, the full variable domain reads NAGVMQNPRHLVRRRGQEARLRCSPMKGHSHVYWYRQLPEEGLKFMVYLQKENIIDESGMPKERFSAEFPKEGPSILRIQQVVRGDSAAYFCASSPTGGTGELFFGEGSRLTVL.

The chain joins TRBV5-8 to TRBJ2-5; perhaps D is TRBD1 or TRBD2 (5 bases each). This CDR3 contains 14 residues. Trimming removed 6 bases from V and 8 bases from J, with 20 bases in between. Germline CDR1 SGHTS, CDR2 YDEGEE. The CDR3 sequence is CASNPTGAGTTQYF. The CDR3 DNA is TGTGCCAGCAACCCCACCGGGGCGGGTACCACCCAGTACTTC.

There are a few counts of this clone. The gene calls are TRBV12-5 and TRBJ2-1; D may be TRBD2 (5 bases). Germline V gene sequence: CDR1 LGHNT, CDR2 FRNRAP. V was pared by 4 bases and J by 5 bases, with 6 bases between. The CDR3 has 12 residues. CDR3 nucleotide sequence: TGTGCTAGTGGTTATAGCGACAATGAGCAGTTCTTC. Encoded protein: CASGYSDNEQFF.

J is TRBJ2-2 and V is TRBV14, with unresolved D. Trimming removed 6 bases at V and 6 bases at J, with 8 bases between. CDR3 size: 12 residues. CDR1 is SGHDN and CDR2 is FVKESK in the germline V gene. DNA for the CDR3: TGTGCCAGCAGTGCTAGGGCCGGGGAGCTGTTTTTT. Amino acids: CASSARAGELFF.

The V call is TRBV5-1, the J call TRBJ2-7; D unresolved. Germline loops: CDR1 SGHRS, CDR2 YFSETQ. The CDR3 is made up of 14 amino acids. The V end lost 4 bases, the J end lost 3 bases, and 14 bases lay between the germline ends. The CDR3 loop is CASSQSTPSYEQYF. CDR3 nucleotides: TGCGCCAGCAGCCAAAGTACACCCAGCTACGAGCAGTACTTC.

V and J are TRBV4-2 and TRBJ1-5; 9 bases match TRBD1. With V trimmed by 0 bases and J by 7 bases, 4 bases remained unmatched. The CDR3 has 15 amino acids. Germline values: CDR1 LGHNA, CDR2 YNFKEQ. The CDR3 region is CASSQEGQGGQPQHF. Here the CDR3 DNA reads TGTGCCAGCAGCCAAGAGGGACAGGGAGGACAGCCCCAGCATTTT.

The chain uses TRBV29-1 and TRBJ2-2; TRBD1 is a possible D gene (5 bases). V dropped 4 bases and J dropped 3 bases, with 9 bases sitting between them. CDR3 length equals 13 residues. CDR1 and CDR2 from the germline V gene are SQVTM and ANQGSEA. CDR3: CSVGPGYTGELFF. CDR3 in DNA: TGCAGCGTTGGACCAGGGTACACCGGGGAGCTGTTTTTT.

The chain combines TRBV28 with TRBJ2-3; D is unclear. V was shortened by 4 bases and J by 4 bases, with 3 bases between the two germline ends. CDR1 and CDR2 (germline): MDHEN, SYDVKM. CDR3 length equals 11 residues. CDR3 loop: CASSYPDTQYF. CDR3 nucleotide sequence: TGTGCCAGCAGTTATCCAGATACGCAGTATTTT.

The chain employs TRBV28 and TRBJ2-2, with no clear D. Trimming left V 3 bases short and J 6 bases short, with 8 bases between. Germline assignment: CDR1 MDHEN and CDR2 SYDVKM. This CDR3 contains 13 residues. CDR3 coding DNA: TGTGCCAGCAGTTTCCCGGGTCCCGGGGAGCTGTTTTTT. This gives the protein CASSFPGPGELFF.

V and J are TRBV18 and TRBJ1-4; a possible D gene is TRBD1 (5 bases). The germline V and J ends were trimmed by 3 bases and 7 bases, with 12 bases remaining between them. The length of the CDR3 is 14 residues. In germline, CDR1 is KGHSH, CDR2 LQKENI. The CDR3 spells CASSPRRGTEKLFF. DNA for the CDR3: TGTGCCAGCTCACCGCGGAGGGGTACTGAAAAACTGTTTTTT.

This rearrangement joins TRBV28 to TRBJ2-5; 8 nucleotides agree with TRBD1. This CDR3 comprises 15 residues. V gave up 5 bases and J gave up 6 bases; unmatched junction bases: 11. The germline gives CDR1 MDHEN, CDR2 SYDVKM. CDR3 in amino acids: CASSLGAGGLKTQYF. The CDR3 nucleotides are TGTGCCAGCAGTCTTGGCGCAGGGGGCTTAAAGACCCAGTACTTC. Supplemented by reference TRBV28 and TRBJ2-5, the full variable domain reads DVKVTQSSRYLVKRTGEKVFLECVQDMDHENMFWYRQDPGLGLRLIYFSYDVKMKEKGDIPEGYSVSREKKERFSLILESASTNQTSMYLCASSLGAGGLKTQYFGPGTRLLVL.

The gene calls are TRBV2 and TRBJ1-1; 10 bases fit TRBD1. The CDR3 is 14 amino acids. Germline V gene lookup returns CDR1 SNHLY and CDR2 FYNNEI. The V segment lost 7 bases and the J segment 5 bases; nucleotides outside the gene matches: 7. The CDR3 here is CASKGQGQGTEAFF. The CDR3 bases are TGTGCCAGCAAGGGACAGGGGCAGGGGACTGAAGCTTTCTTT. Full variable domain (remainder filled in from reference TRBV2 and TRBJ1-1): EPEVTQTPSHQVTQMGQEVILRCVPISNHLYFYWYRQILGQKVEFLVSFYNNEISEKSEIFDDQFSVERPDGSNFTLKIRSTKLEDSAMYFCASKGQGQGTEAFFGQGTRLTVV.